Listed below are T cell receptor beta chains from one sample, sequenced in a study of vaccination and CD4 T cells after COVID-19. TCRdb itself ran the PCR reads through MiXCR, one entry per CDR3 protein. The sample yields over 13,000 distinct CDR3 sequences, approximately 57% seen once. These TCRs are of unknown antigen specificity. Sequenced input: CD4+ T cells from blood, cultured in vitro. The receptors were gathered from a human donor who had recovered from COVID-19. Each CDR3 is given with its conserved first and last residue. Fields, in order: CDR3 length, V gene, clone size, J gene, CDR3 protein. Clone size is shown for a subset of rows, as once, few, many or a class of expanded clone.

length: 15
V: TRBV20-1
size: once
J: TRBJ2-1
CDR3: CSAVPGTGRAGEQFF

length: 15
V: TRBV28
size: once
J: TRBJ2-3
CDR3: CASSPGEPGTDTQYF

length: 14
V: TRBV6-1
size: few
J: TRBJ2-2
CDR3: CASKTGRAAGELFF

length: 15
V: TRBV25-1
size: .
J: TRBJ1-1
CDR3: CASSEWDRGVAEAFF

length: 15
V: TRBV19
size: few
J: TRBJ2-3
CDR3: CASSMQGGGVDTQYF

length: 12
V: TRBV28
size: .
J: TRBJ1-1
CDR3: CASTGMTTEAFF

length: 13
V: TRBV20-1
size: .
J: TRBJ2-3
CDR3: CSARRGSTDTQYF

length: 13
V: TRBV2
size: .
J: TRBJ2-5
CDR3: CASSEGTQETQYF

length: 18
V: TRBV6-1
size: .
J: TRBJ1-5
CDR3: CASSEALLSSGALQPQHF

length: 14
V: TRBV20-1
size: few
J: TRBJ2-1
CDR3: CSAKTPSSYNEQFF

length: 14
V: TRBV28
size: .
J: TRBJ2-3
CDR3: CATLAGGRTDTQYF

length: 15
V: TRBV20-1
size: .
J: TRBJ1-2
CDR3: CSAHSGAQWDYGYTF

length: 19
V: TRBV4-1
size: .
J: TRBJ2-1
CDR3: CASSQAGLAGLTDNNEQFF

length: 13
V: TRBV15
size: once
J: TRBJ2-4
CDR3: CATSSQNLDIQYF

length: 14
V: TRBV2
size: .
J: TRBJ2-2
CDR3: CASTGGSKTGELFF

length: 13
V: TRBV20-1
size: .
J: TRBJ2-3
CDR3: CSARSGPEDTQYF

length: 15
V: TRBV28
size: once
J: TRBJ2-6
CDR3: CASGQPGSGANVLTF

length: 15
V: TRBV20-1
size: .
J: TRBJ2-1
CDR3: CSARKMGLAAGEQFF

length: 13
V: TRBV6-1
size: .
J: TRBJ1-1
CDR3: CASSNRETTEAFF

length: 12
V: TRBV10-3
size: .
J: TRBJ1-2
CDR3: CATSGVNYGYTF

length: 15
V: TRBV19
size: few
J: TRBJ2-7
CDR3: CASSTRARGFYEQYF

length: 14
V: TRBV20-1
size: .
J: TRBJ2-5
CDR3: CSVPPRQAQETQYF

length: 17
V: TRBV27
size: .
J: TRBJ2-6
CDR3: CASSFEGSVSGANVLTF

length: 17
V: TRBV5-4
size: .
J: TRBJ1-5
CDR3: CASSYHPTGGVGQPQHF

length: 13
V: TRBV6-1
size: .
J: TRBJ2-3
CDR3: CASSPRRWDTQYF

length: 16
V: TRBV7-9
size: .
J: TRBJ2-3
CDR3: CASSLDRGLSTDTQYF

length: 17
V: TRBV2
size: .
J: TRBJ1-2
CDR3: CASSEGRTGQVLFGYTF

length: 15
V: TRBV27
size: .
J: TRBJ1-2
CDR3: CASSSGTGLFLSYTF

length: 15
V: TRBV28
size: .
J: TRBJ2-3
CDR3: CASSLGGRGTDTQYF

length: 14
V: TRBV25-1
size: few
J: TRBJ2-3
CDR3: CASSAAKSTDTQYF

length: 12
V: TRBV6-4
size: .
J: TRBJ2-3
CDR3: CASSPPGGTQYF

length: 16
V: TRBV11-3
size: .
J: TRBJ2-7
CDR3: CASSLAPGTELYEQYF

length: 18
V: TRBV6-1
size: .
J: TRBJ2-4
CDR3: CASSRGGTSPGEGNIQYF